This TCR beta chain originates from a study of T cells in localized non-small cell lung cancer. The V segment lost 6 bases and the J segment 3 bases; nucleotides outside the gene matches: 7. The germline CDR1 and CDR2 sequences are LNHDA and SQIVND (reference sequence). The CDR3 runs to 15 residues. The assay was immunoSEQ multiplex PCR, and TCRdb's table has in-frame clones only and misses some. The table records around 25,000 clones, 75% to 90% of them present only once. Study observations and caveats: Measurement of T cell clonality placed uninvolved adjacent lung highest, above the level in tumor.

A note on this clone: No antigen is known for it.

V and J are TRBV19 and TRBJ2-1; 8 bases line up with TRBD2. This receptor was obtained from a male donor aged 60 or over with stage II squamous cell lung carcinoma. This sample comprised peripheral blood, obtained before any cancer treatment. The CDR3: CASSITSGLYNEQFF. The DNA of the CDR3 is TGTGCCAGTAGCATCACTAGCGGACTCTACAATGAGCAGTTCTTC.